A single sample gave rise to the 30 T cell receptor beta chains below, sequenced in a study of cytomegalovirus exposure and HLA in healthy donors. Researchers ran the PCR with 60 Vbeta and 13 Jbeta primers. Using immunoSEQ multiplex PCR, the repertoire was profiled, and TCRdb retains in-frame clones only, with some absent. The sample yields 150,000 to 200,000 clones, 75% seen once. The source material was PBMCs. All receptors derive from a woman between 40 and 50 years old in good health and CMV-seropositive.

The sample holds one count of this clone. The V and J genes are TRBV15 and TRBJ1-1, with 7 bases matching TRBD1. The CDR3 covers 13 residues. The V gene's germline CDR1 is LNHNV and CDR2 YYDKDF (reference sequence). J lost 5 bases, V lost 8 bases, and 8 bases had no gene match. The CDR3 DNA follows: TGTGCCACCCAGGGGGTAACGGGGACTGAAGCTTTCTTT. It codes for CATQGVTGTEAFF.

This chain connects TRBV9 to TRBJ1-2, with D unresolved. Germline CDR1 SGDLS, CDR2 YYNGEE. The CDR3 consists of 15 residues. V was trimmed by 2 bases and J by 5 bases, leaving 16 bases between them. For the CDR3, the DNA is TGTGCCAGCAGCGTGCTTCCACAGCCCAGATATGGCTACACCTTC. Its translation is CASSVLPQPRYGYTF.

The rearrangement links TRBV9 to TRBJ2-2, with D hard to call. V was trimmed by 3 bases and J by 0 bases, leaving 12 bases between them. Germline loops: CDR1 SGDLS, CDR2 YYNGEE. CDR3 size: 16 residues. The CDR3 nucleotides are TGTGCCAGCAGCGCCTTAGACGGAGCGAACACCGGGGAGCTGTTTTTT. Protein: CASSALDGANTGELFF.

V gene TRBV7-3 combines with J gene TRBJ1-1, with 7 positions matching TRBD1. V was clipped by 3 bases and J by 4 bases; unmatched bases: 2. Germline assignment: CDR1 SGHTA and CDR2 FQGTGA. The CDR3 length is 13 residues. The DNA of the CDR3 is TGTGCCAGCAGCTTCGGACAGGCCACTGAAGCTTTCTTT. This gives the protein CASSFGQATEAFF.

The gene calls are TRBV30 and TRBJ2-2; maybe TRBD1 (5 bases). The V end lost 5 bases, the J end lost 7 bases, and 8 bases lay between the germline ends. Germline-derived CDR1 and CDR2 are GTSNPN and SVGIG (reference sequence). The CDR3 covers 11 residues. The CDR3 here is CAWSQGGELFF. As DNA, the CDR3 is TGTGCCTGGTCCCAGGGCGGGGAGCTGTTTTTT.

The chain couples TRBV25-1 to TRBJ1-6; 7 nucleotides align to TRBD1. After removal of 6 bases from V and 10 bases from J, the junction contained 6 bases not matched to a gene. Germline V gives CDR1 MGHDK, CDR2 SYGVNS. The CDR3 totals 13 residues. The CDR3 DNA sequence: TGTGCCAGCAGGAAGGGGGCGGGATCACCCCTCCACTTT. Its translation is CASRKGAGSPLHF.

The chain combines TRBV19 with TRBJ2-3; 7 bases agree with TRBD2. This CDR3 has 16 amino acids. Germline trimming cut 6 bases from V and 4 bases from J; bases unmatched to any gene: 13. CDR1 LNHDA and CDR2 SQIVND come from the germline V gene (reference sequence). CDR3 amino acids: CASRPGGSGSADTQYF. CDR3 nucleotides: TGTGCCAGTAGGCCGGGCGGGAGTGGATCTGCAGATACGCAGTATTTT.

The chain recombines TRBV5-5 with TRBJ1-5; TRBD1 might be the D (6 bases). The CDR3 has 15 amino acids. Germline V gives CDR1 SGHKS, CDR2 YYEKEE (reference sequence). The germline V and J ends were trimmed by 4 bases and 3 bases, with 14 bases remaining between them. The CDR3 sequence is CASSPTRQDNQPQHF. The CDR3 DNA reads TGTGCCAGCAGCCCGACCCGACAGGACAATCAGCCCCAGCATTTT.

Of note for this clone: Other DNA sequences in the same sample also yield this CDR3. The chain has TRBV2 and TRBJ1-3, with TRBD1 matching over 7 bases. The germline CDR1 and CDR2 sequences are SNHLY and FYNNEI. The V and J ends lost 8 bases and 9 bases, in that order; junction bases with no gene match: 7. The CDR3 contains 12 residues. CDR3 protein: CASGLGGSTIYF. The CDR3 DNA follows: TGTGCCAGCGGGCTAGGGGGCAGCACCATATATTTT.

V gene TRBV7-9 combines with J gene TRBJ1-1, with 9 positions matching TRBD1. Germline V CDR1 and CDR2: SEHNR, FQNEAQ (reference sequence). The length of the CDR3 is 15 residues. V was pared by 2 bases and J by 5 bases, with 6 bases of the junction left unmatched. The CDR3 region has the DNA TGTGCCAGCAGCTTACTGACAGGGGGGGAGACTGAAGCTTTCTTT. The encoded protein is CASSLLTGGETEAFF.

The CDR3 loop is CASSKAGGQVPTYSNQPQHF. The DNA for the CDR3 is TGTGCCAGCAGCAAAGCAGGGGGACAGGTACCGACTTATAGCAATCAGCCCCAGCATTTT. V gene TRBV21-1 combines with J gene TRBJ1-5; TRBD1, the table's D call, was not compared with the DNA. TRBV21-1 is deemed a pseudogene. The CDR3 runs to 20 residues.

The chain has TRBV7-2 and TRBJ2-5; 7 bases fit TRBD1. V gave up 5 bases and J gave up 2 bases; unmatched junction bases: 8. CDR1 is SGHTA, CDR2 FQGNSA, per germline. CDR3 length: 15 amino acids. This CDR3 is CASSPRTGNQETQYF. The DNA of the CDR3 is TGTGCCAGCAGCCCAAGGACAGGCAATCAAGAGACCCAGTACTTC.

This chain joins TRBV7-3 and TRBJ2-5, with D maybe TRBD1 (6 bases). V dropped 5 bases and J dropped 12 bases, with 25 bases sitting between them. The CDR3 has 15 residues. Germline V gene sequence: CDR1 SGHTA, CDR2 FQGTGA. CDR3 region: CASSPSAGAQSSKYF. The CDR3 DNA is TGTGCCAGCAGCCCGAGCGCAGGGGCCCAGTCAAGCAAGTACTTC.

The chain uses TRBV9 and TRBJ2-7; possibly TRBD2 for D (6 bases). Germline V gene sequence: CDR1 SGDLS, CDR2 YYNGEE. The CDR3 sequence is 15 residues long. Trimming removed 0 bases from V and 7 bases from J, with 17 bases in between. In DNA form, the CDR3 reads TGTGCCAGCAGCGTAGAAGGGCTAGCGCCGGGGGAGCAGTACTTC. Translated: CASSVEGLAPGEQYF.

The chain is built from TRBV7-2 and TRBJ2-3; the D is unclear. Trimming cost V 2 bases and J 0 bases, with 6 bases left between them. The CDR3 is 14 residues long. CDR1 and CDR2 (germline): SGHTA, FQGNSA. The CDR3 protein is CASSLSRSTDTQYF. The CDR3 DNA reads TGTGCCAGCAGCTTATCTCGTAGCACAGATACGCAGTATTTT.

The count of this clone is one. This rearrangement joins TRBV18 to TRBJ2-1, with 10 bases fitting TRBD1. Germline V gives CDR1 KGHSH, CDR2 LQKENI. After removal of 4 bases from V and 5 bases from J, the junction contained 2 bases not matched to a gene. The CDR3 has 14 residues. CDR3 region: CASSRQGANNEQFF. The CDR3 nucleotides are TGTGCCAGCTCACGACAGGGGGCGAACAATGAGCAGTTCTTC.

This chain links TRBV7-9 with TRBJ1-4; 8 nucleotides line up with TRBD1. J lost 8 bases, V lost 0 bases, and 5 bases had no gene match. The CDR3 totals 15 residues. The germline gives CDR1 SEHNR, CDR2 FQNEAQ (reference sequence). The CDR3 sequence: CASSLATGVGEKLFF. CDR3 bases: TGTGCCAGCAGCTTAGCGACAGGGGTGGGAGAAAAACTGTTTTTT.

The chain recombines TRBV5-1 with TRBJ2-1; 8 bases are shared with TRBD2. This CDR3 has 16 residues. The V gene end was trimmed by 3 bases and the J gene end by 2 bases; junction bases not matched to a gene: 7. Germline assignment: CDR1 SGHRS and CDR2 YFSETQ. The CDR3 nucleotides are TGCGCCAGCAGCTCGGATAGCGGGACCCCCTACAATGAGCAGTTCTTC. Its translation is CASSSDSGTPYNEQFF. The variable domain in full, with the rest retrieved from reference TRBV5-1 and TRBJ2-1, is KAGVTQTPRYLIKTRGQQVTLSCSPISGHRSVSWYQQTPGQGLQFLFEYFSETQRNKGNFPGRFSGRQFSNSRSEMNVSTLELGDSALYLCASSSDSGTPYNEQFFGPGTRLTVL.

The rearrangement uses TRBV7-2 and TRBJ2-3; D gene unclear. The ends were cut back, 1 base at V and 2 bases at J, with 7 bases in the middle. The germline V gene has CDR1 SGHTA and CDR2 FQGNSA. The CDR3 runs to 14 residues. The CDR3 DNA sequence: TGTGCCAGCAGCTTAGGACGGGTCACAGATACGCAGTATTTT. Protein: CASSLGRVTDTQYF.

The chain recombines TRBV18 with TRBJ1-3, with a weak D call TRBD1 (5 bases). Trimming took off 6 bases at V and 4 bases at J, with 13 bases between the two ends. The CDR3 totals 14 residues. Germline V CDR1 and CDR2: KGHSH, LQKENI. DNA for the CDR3: TGTGCCAGCTCTCTGGGGCAGCGCGGAAACACCATATATTTT. Its protein product is CASSLGQRGNTIYF.

The rearrangement joins TRBV2 to TRBJ1-1; 10 bases are a match to TRBD1. The germline gives CDR1 SNHLY, CDR2 FYNNEI. The CDR3 loop spans 16 amino acids. V lost 3 bases to trimming and J lost 4 bases; unmatched junction nucleotides: 8. This CDR3 reads CASSDSGTGVGTEAFF. The CDR3 DNA reads as TGTGCCAGCAGTGACTCTGGGACAGGGGTAGGCACTGAAGCTTTCTTT.

J is TRBJ2-7 and V is TRBV6-5, with a weak D call TRBD2 (6 bases). This CDR3 region has 12 residues. Per the germline V gene, CDR1 is MNHEY and CDR2 is SVGAGI. Between the trimmed V and J ends, which lost 6 bases and 2 bases, there was a span of 8 bases. The CDR3: CASRDYTYEQYF. DNA for the CDR3: TGTGCCAGCAGGGACTATACCTACGAGCAGTACTTC.

This clone was observed a handful of times. An end of the junction does not agree with germline; a read error may underlie this. The chain joins TRBV5-1 to TRBJ2-3; 8 bases align to TRBD2. This CDR3 comprises 15 residues. CDR1 and CDR2 from the germline V gene are SGHRS and YFSETQ. CDR3 loop: CASTGGGSPMDTQYF. CDR3 in DNA: TGCGCTAGCACGGGGGGGGGCTCTCCTATGGATACGCAGTATTTT.

The chain joins TRBV7-6 to TRBJ2-1; a weak D match, TRBD2 (5 bases). Trimming removed 5 bases from V and 0 bases from J, with 17 bases in between. The germline V gene encodes CDR1 SGHVS and CDR2 FNYEAQ. The CDR3 extends over 17 amino acids. The CDR3 sequence is CASSLGVAASSYNEQFF. The CDR3 DNA reads TGTGCCAGCAGCCTGGGAGTAGCAGCCAGCTCCTACAATGAGCAGTTCTTC. Together with reference TRBV7-6 and TRBJ2-1, the CDR3 gives the full variable domain: GAGVSQSPRYKVTKRGQDVALRCDPISGHVSLYWYRQALGQGPEFLTYFNYEAQQDKSGLPNDRFSAERPEGSISTLTIQRTEQRDSAMYRCASSLGVAASSYNEQFFGPGTRLTVL.

The table lists this clone with a few counts. The chain uses TRBV19 and TRBJ2-1; 9 bases map to TRBD2. The CDR3 extends over 16 amino acids. V was pared by 3 bases and J by 1 base, with 4 bases of the junction left unmatched. Germline assignment: CDR1 LNHDA and CDR2 SQIVND (reference sequence). The CDR3 DNA is TGTGCCAGTAGTATTTATAGCGGGAGTTCCTACAATGAGCAGTTCTTC. Translation gives CASSIYSGSSYNEQFF.

In this sample, this clone turned up a few times. The rearrangement joins TRBV6-1 to TRBJ1-1; no clear D. Trimming pared 7 bases from V and 0 bases from J, leaving 9 bases between. CDR3 length: 13 amino acids. Germline V CDR1 and CDR2: MNHNS, SASEGT. CDR3 nucleotides: TGTGCCAGCACATCTATCATGAACACTGAAGCTTTCTTT. This codes for CASTSIMNTEAFF.

This chain connects TRBV19 to TRBJ1-1; 8 nucleotides match TRBD1. J lost 7 bases, V lost 1 base, and 8 bases had no gene match. The CDR3 runs to 15 residues. Germline assignment: CDR1 LNHDA and CDR2 SQIVND (reference sequence). The CDR3 loop is CASSIGGTGGSEAFF. As DNA, the CDR3 is TGTGCCAGTAGTATAGGGGGGACAGGCGGGAGTGAAGCTTTCTTT.

The chain links TRBV7-2 to TRBJ2-7, with TRBD1 identical over 10 bases. This CDR3 contains 16 residues. J gave up 3 bases and V 4 bases, and 9 bases lay outside the gene matches. Germline V CDR1 and CDR2: SGHTA, FQGNSA. The CDR3 DNA reads as TGTGCCAGCAGCTCAGGGGACGGGACAGGGGTCTACGAGCAGTACTTC. Its protein is CASSSGDGTGVYEQYF.

V is TRBV11-2 and J is TRBJ2-6; 9 bases agree with TRBD1. Germline CDR1 reads SGHAT; CDR2 reads FQNNGV. This CDR3 is built from 16 residues. The junction had 4 bases not matched to a gene; V was cut back by 5 bases and J by 2 bases. CDR3 region: CASSPRTGAGANVLTF. In DNA form, the CDR3 reads TGTGCCAGCAGCCCGCGGACAGGGGCTGGGGCCAACGTCCTGACTTTC.

This chain links TRBV4-2 with TRBJ2-2; possible D gene TRBD1, 5 bases. The CDR3 is 16 amino acids. V lost 0 bases, J lost 8 bases, and 16 bases lay in between. The germline gives CDR1 LGHNA, CDR2 YNFKEQ. The CDR3 region has the DNA TGTGCCAGCAGCCAAGAGGGGCCCCCTCAAACGGGGGAGCTGTTTTTT. It is translated as CASSQEGPPQTGELFF.